Listed here are 7 T cell receptor beta chains from one sample, sequenced in a study of T-cell memory formation after mild COVID-19. TCRdb processed the 5' RACE reads anew with MiXCR; each CDR3 protein has one entry. The sample has roughly 130,000 distinct CDR3 sequences; around 15% are singletons. The specimen sequenced was PBMCs or a T cell subset sorted from them (not recorded which). The receptors come from a young man who had mild COVID-19 (a few samples of this study predate the infection). Cell type and time point are not known.

The chain joins TRBV7-3 to TRBJ2-1; no clear D. The CDR3 is 13 amino acids. The germline V gene has CDR1 SGHTA and CDR2 FQGTGA. Deletions cut 5 bases from V and 6 bases from J, with 11 bases between. DNA of the CDR3: TGTGCCAGCAGCCCCTCGTTTGTCAATGAGCAGTTCTTC. This sequence encodes CASSPSFVNEQFF.

There are many counts of this clonotype. The chain joins TRBV7-2 to TRBJ1-4; D remains ambiguous. The CDR3 spans 11 residues. Trimming removed 6 bases from V and 4 bases from J, with 3 bases in between. Germline assignment: CDR1 SGHTA and CDR2 FQGNSA. The CDR3 DNA is TGTGCCAGCAGACTTAATGAAAAACTGTTTTTT. This gives the protein CASRLNEKLFF.

This clonotype has a handful of counts. J is TRBJ2-1 and V is TRBV2; 9 nucleotides align to TRBD1. This CDR3 has 12 residues. Germline CDR1 and CDR2: SNHLY and FYNNEI. V shed 6 bases and J 10 bases; nucleotides not matched to a gene: 4. CDR3 amino acids: CASRGDREEQFF. DNA of the CDR3: TGTGCCAGCAGGGGGGACAGGGAAGAGCAGTTCTTC.

This clonotype was seen only a few times. The J gene is TRBJ1-1, the V gene TRBV7-9; D is ambiguous. This CDR3 spans 13 amino acids. Germline V lookup: CDR1 SEHNR, CDR2 FQNEAQ (reference sequence). Trimming left V 4 bases short and J 1 base short, with 7 bases between. The CDR3, as DNA: TGTGCCAGCAGCTCAAATAGGAACACTGAAGCTTTCTTT. Its translation: CASSSNRNTEAFF. Full variable domain (rest looked up from reference TRBV7-9 and TRBJ1-1): DTGVSQNPRHKITKRGQNVTFRCDPISEHNRLYWYRQTLGQGPEFLTYFQNEAQLEKSRLLSDRFSAERPKGSFSTLEIQRTEQGDSAMYLCASSSNRNTEAFFGQGTRLTVV.

The V and J genes are TRBV6-5 and TRBJ2-5; D remains ambiguous. V was clipped by 6 bases and J by 0 bases, with 8 bases between them. Germline CDR1 MNHEY, CDR2 SVGAGI. The CDR3 consists of 13 residues. The DNA of the CDR3 is TGTGCCAGCAGGGGGTCCCACCAAGAGACCCAGTACTTC. Its translation: CASRGSHQETQYF.

The gene calls are TRBV5-1 and TRBJ2-3, with D possibly being TRBD2 (5 bases). Germline V lookup: CDR1 SGHRS, CDR2 YFSETQ. Trimming removed 4 bases at V and 2 bases at J, with 8 bases between. The length of the CDR3 is 13 residues. The CDR3 protein is CASSMRVTDTQYF. CDR3 DNA sequence: TGCGCCAGCAGCATGCGGGTCACAGATACGCAGTATTTT.

This clonotype was found a few times. CDR3 loop: CASTRSGYEAFF. The CDR3 region has the DNA TGTGCCAGCACCCGAAGCGGGTATGAAGCTTTCTTT. This chain joins TRBV7-2 and TRBJ1-1, with D hard to call. V lost 7 bases, J lost 7 bases, and 13 bases lay in between. The CDR3 has 12 residues. CDR1 is SGHTA and CDR2 is FQGNSA in the germline V gene.